Listed here are 22 T cell receptor beta chains from one sample, sequenced in a study of cytomegalovirus exposure and HLA in healthy donors (dated by TCRdb to 2016 to 2017). Receptor libraries were prepared by the immunoSEQ multiplex PCR assay. A mixture of 60 forward primers for TCR Vbeta segments and 13 reverse primers for TCR Jbeta segments was used in the multiplex PCR. Drawn from immuneACCESS, this table holds only the in-frame rearrangements with V and J called that TCRdb kept. Clones are partly lost; checked studies trace under half to an unresolved V gene and leave the rest unexplained. The sample contains a few hundred thousand clones, 80% of them found a single time. The ten largest clones add up to roughly 0.3% of the sample. Sequenced material: PBMCs. Source of these receptors: a girl aged 2-10 years in good health and CMV-seronegative.

With respect to this clone: The junction and the germline gene differ at one end; a read error may be behind it. The sample has other DNA sequences that encode this CDR3 too. The V and J genes are TRBV10-3 and TRBJ2-1, with 9 bases that match TRBD2. Germline-derived CDR1 and CDR2 are ENHRY and SYGVKD. CDR3 size: 19 residues. The DNA for the CDR3 is TGCGCCATCAGTGATTTCATAGCGGGAGCTTTTAGCTCCTACAATGAGCAGTTCTTC. It specifies CAISDFIAGAFSSYNEQFF.

The rearrangement uses TRBV9 and TRBJ2-5; 9 nucleotides match TRBD1. The junction had 5 bases not matched to a gene; V was cut back by 4 bases and J by 1 base. The CDR3 runs 15 residues. Germline CDR1 SGDLS, CDR2 YYNGEE. DNA of the CDR3: TGTGCCAGCAGCCTTGGGGGACAGGGCCAAGAGACCCAGTACTTC. It encodes CASSLGGQGQETQYF.

The rearrangement links TRBV27 to TRBJ1-1; TRBD1 might be the D (5 bases). Trimming took off 0 bases at V and 1 base at J, with 9 bases between the two ends. This CDR3 comprises 15 residues. In germline, CDR1 is MNHEY, CDR2 SMNVEV (reference sequence). The CDR3 coding sequence is TGTGCCAGCAGTTTATCGTTCGGGGGGAACACTGAAGCTTTCTTT. Its translation: CASSLSFGGNTEAFF.

CDR3 DNA: TGTGCCAGCAGCTTAGGCCCCGGGGGAAAGGGGGCGAGAGAGCAGTACTTC. Its protein is CASSLGPGGKGAREQYF. This chain links TRBV7-7 with TRBJ2-7; TRBD1 might be the D (7 bases). The ends were cut back, 1 base at V and 7 bases at J, with 23 bases in the middle. In germline, CDR1 is SSHAT, CDR2 FNYEAQ (reference sequence). This CDR3 has 17 residues.

The chain employs TRBV28 and TRBJ2-3, with 7 bases fitting TRBD2. Germline V gene data show CDR1 as MDHEN and CDR2 as SYDVKM. Trimming took 6 bases from V and 0 from J; bases not matched to a gene: 18. CDR3 size: 19 residues. This CDR3 is CASSLNSAGISPSTDTQYF. The CDR3 bases are TGTGCCAGCAGCCTCAATTCAGCGGGGATATCCCCGAGCACAGATACGCAGTATTTT. Using reference TRBV28 and TRBJ2-3 for the parts outside the CDR3, the full variable domain is DVKVTQSSRYLVKRTGEKVFLECVQDMDHENMFWYRQDPGLGLRLIYFSYDVKMKEKGDIPEGYSVSREKKERFSLILESASTNQTSMYLCASSLNSAGISPSTDTQYFGPGTRLTVL.

The chain joins TRBV6-5 to TRBJ2-1; TRBD2 matches at 10 bases. After removal of 6 bases from V and 10 bases from J, the junction contained 9 bases not matched to a gene. The CDR3 has 14 amino acids. CDR1 is MNHEY and CDR2 is SVGAGI in the germline V gene. The CDR3 DNA reads TGTGCCAGCAGGGAGACTAGCGGGCCTGGGGAGCAGTTCTTC. Protein product: CASRETSGPGEQFF.

The chain has TRBV28 and TRBJ2-5; TRBD2 aligns across 14 bases. Judging by the DNA end, TRBJ2-7 fits better; the J call may be wrong. The length of the CDR3 is 15 residues. Germline CDR1 and CDR2: MDHEN and SYDVKM. The CDR3 coding sequence is TGTGCCAGCAGATCCGGACTAGCGGGAGGCTACGAGCAGTACTTC. It codes for CASRSGLAGGYEQYF.

V usage is TRBV12-5 and J usage is TRBJ2-7; 7 bases line up with TRBD1. There are 13 residues in the CDR3. The germline V gene has CDR1 LGHNT and CDR2 FRNRAP. With V trimmed by 1 base and J by 3 bases, 0 bases remained unmatched. The CDR3 here is CASGLGQGYEQYF. CDR3 DNA: TGTGCTAGTGGTTTGGGACAGGGCTACGAGCAGTACTTC.

The chain couples TRBV5-1 to TRBJ2-7; 15 nucleotides match TRBD2. From germline, CDR1 is SGHRS and CDR2 YFSETQ. The CDR3 is 19 amino acids. V shed 4 bases, J shed 0 bases, and the junction held 11 bases outside the gene matches. The CDR3, as DNA: TGCGCCAGCAGCGTTGTCGTCGGGACTAGCGGGAGGAGCTCCTACGAGCAGTACTTC. The encoded protein is CASSVVVGTSGRSSYEQYF.

The chain links TRBV10-3 to TRBJ1-1, with a tentative D call TRBD1 (6 bases). There are 15 residues in the CDR3. Germline loops: CDR1 ENHRY, CDR2 SYGVKD. V was cut by 6 bases and J by 1 base, with 15 bases left in between. CDR3 sequence reads: CAIRDLGGPNTEAFF. The CDR3 bases are TGTGCCATCAGAGACTTGGGGGGGCCGAACACTGAAGCTTTCTTT.

The chain carries TRBV4-1 and TRBJ1-3; possibly TRBD1 for D (5 bases). Germline CDR1 reads MGHRA; CDR2 reads YSYEKL. The CDR3 length is 16 residues. The V and J ends lost 0 bases and 4 bases respectively, with 13 bases between them. CDR3 bases: TGCGCCAGCAGCCAAGACTTCAGACAGCAAGGAAACACCATATATTTT. It codes for CASSQDFRQQGNTIYF.

In its sample, this clone was seen a few times. One end of the junction varies from germline; a read error may be responsible. The rearrangement uses TRBV6-1 and TRBJ2-4; TRBD2 aligns across 7 bases. CDR1 is MNHNS, CDR2 SASEGT, per germline. The CDR3 is 10 amino acids. CDR3 in DNA: TGTGCCAGCCAGACACGGGGGGTGAGGTTC. Protein: CASQTRGVRF.

Here the CDR3 DNA reads TGTGCCAGCAGTTACGGGCTCGTCGGGGACACCGGGGAGCTGTTTTTT. Protein product: CASSYGLVGDTGELFF. V and J are TRBV6-5 and TRBJ2-2, with D tentatively TRBD2 (5 bases). Germline CDR1 reads MNHEY; CDR2 reads SVGAGI. The CDR3 sequence is 16 residues long. Trimming stripped 2 bases from V and 3 bases from J, with 13 bases between.

The rearrangement links TRBV28 to TRBJ2-1; 9 nucleotides line up with TRBD2. Germline V gives CDR1 MDHEN, CDR2 SYDVKM. This CDR3 region has 14 residues. The V segment lost 4 bases and the J segment 10 bases; nucleotides outside the gene matches: 8. Written as DNA, the CDR3 is TGTGCCAGCAGTTCCCCCCGCGGGGGGGACGAGCAGTTCTTC. The encoded protein is CASSSPRGGDEQFF.

The gene calls are TRBV28 and TRBJ1-6; D is possibly TRBD1 (5 bases). Germline loops: CDR1 MDHEN, CDR2 SYDVKM. The germline V and J ends were trimmed by 3 bases and 7 bases, with 13 bases remaining between them. This CDR3 comprises 15 residues. The CDR3 DNA sequence: TGTGCCAGCAGTTTGCGGGGGACTTCGAATTCACCCCTCCACTTT. Residues: CASSLRGTSNSPLHF.

The chain recombines TRBV28 with TRBJ1-1; TRBD1 matches 9 bases. J gave up 6 bases and V 6 bases, and 5 bases lay outside the gene matches. The CDR3 consists of 13 residues. Per the germline V gene, CDR1 is MDHEN and CDR2 is SYDVKM. CDR3 in amino acids: CASSPGQGSEAFF. The CDR3 nucleotides read TGTGCCAGCAGCCCCGGACAGGGGTCTGAAGCTTTCTTT.

This rearrangement joins TRBV28 to TRBJ1-1, with 7 bases fitting TRBD1. V gave up 2 bases and J gave up 1 base; unmatched junction bases: 4. CDR3 length: 15 amino acids. Per germline, CDR1 MDHEN and CDR2 SYDVKM. The CDR3 loop is CASSLGGGWNTEAFF. For the CDR3, the DNA is TGTGCCAGCAGTTTAGGAGGGGGCTGGAACACTGAAGCTTTCTTT.

The rearrangement uses TRBV7-2 and TRBJ1-5; D uncertain. CDR3 length: 13 amino acids. Germline assignment: CDR1 SGHTA and CDR2 FQGNSA. V was pared by 0 bases and J by 9 bases, with 9 bases between. The CDR3 nucleotides read TGTGCCAGCAGCTTAGCGAGCTTGAGGCCCCAGCATTTT. Its translation: CASSLASLRPQHF.

The chain has TRBV23-1 and TRBJ2-7; 7 bases fit TRBD1. TRBV23-1 is an ORF, with its function uncertain. J gave up 3 bases and V 1 base, and 9 bases lay outside the gene matches. This CDR3 has 16 residues. The CDR3 loop is CASSQFSGTDHYEQYF. The CDR3 DNA reads TGCGCCAGCAGTCAATTTTCCGGGACAGACCACTACGAGCAGTACTTC.

This chain links TRBV7-9 with TRBJ2-1, with 9 bases identical to TRBD2. The CDR3 has 18 amino acids. Germline loops: CDR1 SEHNR, CDR2 FQNEAQ (reference sequence). V was clipped by 1 base and J by 8 bases; unmatched bases: 15. CDR3 sequence: CASSLDGWWTSDLHEQFF. CDR3 bases: TGTGCCAGCAGCTTAGATGGGTGGTGGACTAGCGACCTGCATGAGCAGTTCTTC.

The chain has TRBV6-1 and TRBJ1-1; 9 bases map to TRBD1. The germline V gene encodes CDR1 MNHNS and CDR2 SASEGT. After removal of 4 bases from V and 5 bases from J, the junction contained 5 bases not matched to a gene. The CDR3 extends over 14 amino acids. The DNA for the CDR3 is TGTGCCAGCAGTGCGGGACAGGGTGGGACTGAAGCTTTCTTT. Its protein product is CASSAGQGGTEAFF.

The chain is built from TRBV2 and TRBJ2-2; perhaps TRBD2 as D (5 bases). Germline V gene lookup returns CDR1 SNHLY and CDR2 FYNNEI. CDR3 length: 14 residues. With 5 bases removed from V and 7 bases from J, the gap between germline ends came to 14 bases. CDR3 loop: CASSPGKGDGELFF. The CDR3 nucleotides are TGTGCCAGCAGTCCCGGGAAGGGTGACGGGGAGCTGTTTTTT.